This T cell receptor beta chain was identified during a study of cytomegalovirus exposure and HLA in healthy donors. Of note for this clone: Its antigen is unknown.

The study, taken as a whole, reports: In vitro work confirmed that a few CMV-associated chains recognize CMV antigens.

In the PCR, 60 Vbeta and 13 Jbeta primers were used. Sequenced by immunoSEQ multiplex PCR; TCRdb stores in-frame clones only, minus some. The sample has around 130,000 clones; around 74% are singletons. V lost 6 bases, J lost 4 bases, and 8 bases stayed unmatched. CDR3 length equals 15 residues. Germline lookup yields CDR1 MDHEN and CDR2 SYDVKM. Sequences were obtained from PBMCs. The V gene is TRBV28, the J gene TRBJ2-3, with 9 bases fitting TRBD2. This clonotype was obtained from a man aged 25-40 years in good health and CMV-seronegative. The CDR3 DNA is TGTGCCAGCAGACCCGGGACTAGCCTCGCAGATACGCAGTATTTT. This translates into CASRPGTSLADTQYF.